The subject of this entry is one T cell receptor beta chain. Assay: immunoSEQ multiplex PCR; the TCRdb copy retains only in-frame clones and omits some. The sample carries tens of thousands of clones, about 86% recorded once. The CDR3 is made up of 14 amino acids. Trimming left V 4 bases short and J 3 bases short, with 10 bases between. CDR1 is LGHDT, CDR2 YNNKEL, per germline (reference sequence). The sample originates from a study of blood T cell repertoires in COVID-19. On the study more broadly: The United States, Italy and Spain were the sources of the acute and convalescent COVID-19 samples. PBMCs, B-cell-depleted T cells, or T cells were the source of the cDNA or gDNA that made up the material.

The chain couples TRBV3-1 (or the pseudogene TRBV3-2) to TRBJ1-5; D ambiguous. The sequence came from a human donor with acute or convalescent COVID-19. The donor label of this sample is uncertain. Sequencing was done on a sample of peripheral blood. The CDR3 is CASSLNGDNQPQHF. CDR3 bases: TGTGCCAGCAGCCTCAACGGGGACAATCAGCCCCAGCATTTT.